The next 20 T cell receptor beta chains were all read from a single sample in a study of blood T cell repertoires in COVID-19. Method: immunoSEQ multiplex PCR; TCRdb's copy keeps in-frame clones and lacks some. The sample records some 190,000 clones, over 75% being singletons. Sequenced input: peripheral blood. These receptor sequences come from a woman aged 45 to 65 with acute or convalescent COVID-19.

The chain has TRBV7-2 and TRBJ1-3, with TRBD1 as a possible D gene (5 bases). Germline CDR1 SGHTA, CDR2 FQGNSA. V lost 3 bases and J lost 7, with 16 bases in between. The CDR3 is made up of 15 amino acids. The CDR3 DNA sequence: TGTGCCAGCAGCTTCTCGCAGGGAAGTATCAACACCATATATTTT. The encoded protein is CASSFSQGSINTIYF. The variable domain in full, with the rest retrieved from reference TRBV7-2 and TRBJ1-3, is GAGVSQSPSNKVTEKGKDVELRCDPISGHTALYWYRQSLGQGLEFLIYFQGNSAPDKSGLPSDRFSAERTGGSVSTLTIQRTQQEDSAVYLCASSFSQGSINTIYFGEGSWLTVV.

The J gene is TRBJ2-1, the V gene TRBV18, with 9 bases identical to TRBD1. V shed 2 bases, J shed 2 bases, and the junction held 10 bases outside the gene matches. The CDR3 sequence is 18 residues long. The germline V gene encodes CDR1 KGHSH and CDR2 LQKENI. CDR3 coding DNA: TGTGCCAGCTCACCATCCACATGGAGGACAGGGGCCTACAATGAGCAGTTCTTC. Translation: CASSPSTWRTGAYNEQFF.

This chain joins TRBV7-7 and TRBJ2-3; 11 nucleotides align to TRBD2. The CDR3 length is 17 residues. The V gene end was trimmed by 5 bases and the J gene end by 5 bases; junction bases not matched to a gene: 12. Germline loops: CDR1 SSHAT, CDR2 FNYEAQ (reference sequence). CDR3 in DNA: TGTGCCAGCAGCCCTAGCCCTCGTAGCGGGAGGGGAGATACGCAGTATTTT. Translating it yields CASSPSPRSGRGDTQYF.

The genes are TRBV27 and TRBJ1-1, with 8 bases matching TRBD1. V lost 4 bases to trimming and J lost 4 bases; unmatched junction nucleotides: 8. This CDR3 has 15 residues. Germline loops: CDR1 MNHEY, CDR2 SMNVEV (reference sequence). The CDR3 nucleotides are TGTGCCAGCAGTTACCCCGGACAGGGTGTCACTGAAGCTTTCTTT. This gives the protein CASSYPGQGVTEAFF.

V gene TRBV6-6 combines with J gene TRBJ1-2, with 10 bases that match TRBD1. The CDR3 length is 15 residues. Germline V gene data show CDR1 as MNHNY and CDR2 as SVGAGI (reference sequence). The ends lost 2 bases at V and 7 bases at J; junction bases unmatched: 7. CDR3 in amino acids: CASSYGRTGGAGYTF. The CDR3 DNA reads TGTGCCAGCAGTTACGGCAGGACAGGGGGTGCTGGCTACACCTTC.

CDR3 in DNA: TGCAGCGCCCGTACGGCAGGGGCGGAAGCTTTCTTT. This encodes CSARTAGAEAFF. The chain carries TRBV29-1 and TRBJ1-1; perhaps TRBD1 as D (6 bases). Germline V gives CDR1 SQVTM, CDR2 ANQGSEA. The V gene lost 7 bases and the J gene lost 8 bases, with 17 bases spanning the gap. The CDR3 runs to 12 residues.

The V and J genes are TRBV28 and TRBJ2-1, with 8 bases fitting TRBD2. CDR1 MDHEN and CDR2 SYDVKM come from the germline V gene. V shed 5 bases and J 2 bases; nucleotides not matched to a gene: 5. CDR3 size: 15 residues. As DNA, the CDR3 is TGTGCCAGCAGTCCCATTAGCGGGGCCTACAATGAGCAGTTCTTC. As protein: CASSPISGAYNEQFF. The full variable domain, in which reference TRBV28 and TRBJ2-1 provide the parts outside the CDR3, is DVKVTQSSRYLVKRTGEKVFLECVQDMDHENMFWYRQDPGLGLRLIYFSYDVKMKEKGDIPEGYSVSREKKERFSLILESASTNQTSMYLCASSPISGAYNEQFFGPGTRLTVL.

J is TRBJ1-3 and V is TRBV7-2; the D gene is possibly TRBD1 (6 bases). V lost 3 bases and J lost 4, with 13 bases in between. Germline CDR1 is SGHTA and CDR2 is FQGNSA. CDR3 length: 15 residues. The CDR3 DNA reads TGTGCCAGCAGCTTCGGCACAGGGTCCGGAAACACCATATATTTT. Translated, it gives CASSFGTGSGNTIYF.

The chain joins TRBV5-6 to TRBJ2-5, with TRBD1 identical over 8 bases. V was pared by 4 bases and J by 3 bases, with 8 bases of the junction left unmatched. Germline CDR1 SGHDT, CDR2 YYEEEE. This CDR3 is 15 amino acids long. Here the CDR3 reads CASSRPQGAEETQYF. The CDR3 region has the DNA TGTGCCAGCAGCCGCCCCCAGGGGGCTGAAGAGACCCAGTACTTC.

The J gene is TRBJ1-2, the V gene TRBV6-1, with 9 positions matching TRBD1. Germline CDR1 reads MNHNS; CDR2 reads SASEGT. This CDR3 has 11 residues. The junction had 5 bases not matched to a gene; V was cut back by 6 bases and J by 12 bases. The CDR3 loop is CASRGQGGHTF. The CDR3 nucleotides read TGTGCCAGCAGGGGACAGGGTGGACACACCTTC.

The chain employs TRBV12-3 or TRBV12-4 and TRBJ1-2; TRBD1 matches at 9 bases. CDR3 length: 13 residues. Unmatched junction bases numbered 4, after V lost 4 bases and J lost 7 bases. The CDR3, as DNA: TGTGCCAGCAGTTCCGGACAGGGGTCTGGCTACACCTTC. This encodes CASSSGQGSGYTF.

The chain uses TRBV21-1 and TRBJ2-3; the table assigns TRBD1, which was not confirmed against the DNA. TRBV21-1 counts as a pseudogene. The CDR3 runs to 15 residues. Here the CDR3 reads CASSLGPFRIDTQYF. In DNA form, the CDR3 reads TGTGCCAGCAGCCTGGGCCCCTTCCGTATAGATACGCAGTATTTT.

V is TRBV28 and J is TRBJ2-1; 8 positions match TRBD2. The CDR3 extends over 16 amino acids. V trimming: 6 bases; J trimming: 8 bases; junction bases outside the gene matches: 15. The germline V gene has CDR1 MDHEN and CDR2 SYDVKM. The DNA for the CDR3 is TGTGCCAGCAGCTCCCGTTCTCGCGGGGGGCATGATGAGCAGTTCTTC. Protein: CASSSRSRGGHDEQFF.

The gene calls are TRBV18 and TRBJ1-1; D is perhaps TRBD1 (5 bases). In germline, CDR1 is KGHSH, CDR2 LQKENI. This CDR3 is 15 amino acids long. V lost 3 bases to trimming and J lost 3 bases, with 14 bases between them. In DNA, the CDR3 is TGTGCCAGCTCACCGACAGCGCCTCGGGACACTGAAGCTTTCTTT. Translating it yields CASSPTAPRDTEAFF.

This clone has only one observation. This chain joins TRBV2 and TRBJ2-3; D may be TRBD1 (5 bases). Per germline, CDR1 SNHLY and CDR2 FYNNEI. V lost 8 bases and J lost 0, with 9 bases in between. CDR3 length equals 13 residues. CDR3 DNA sequence: TGTGCCAGCGGTGGGGCGAGCACAGATACGCAGTATTTT. This encodes CASGGASTDTQYF.

This clone has only one observation. This chain uses TRBV5-6 with TRBJ2-1; D might be TRBD1 (6 bases). CDR3 size: 16 residues. Germline loops: CDR1 SGHDT, CDR2 YYEEEE. V lost 0 bases, J lost 3 bases, and 13 bases lay in between. CDR3 DNA sequence: TGTGCCAGCAGCTTGGAGGGCAGGGGTCTCTACAATGAGCAGTTCTTC. Residues: CASSLEGRGLYNEQFF.

The chain recombines TRBV18 with TRBJ1-2; D is ambiguous. Germline assignment: CDR1 KGHSH and CDR2 LQKENI. CDR3 length: 14 amino acids. V was shortened by 2 bases and J by 1 base, with 8 bases between the two germline ends. The CDR3 nucleotides are TGTGCCAGCTCACCATCTCAGAATAACTATGGCTACACCTTC. This translates into CASSPSQNNYGYTF. Using reference TRBV18 and TRBJ1-2 for the parts outside the CDR3, the full variable domain is NAGVMQNPRHLVRRRGQEARLRCSPMKGHSHVYWYRQLPEEGLKFMVYLQKENIIDESGMPKERFSAEFPKEGPSILRIQQVVRGDSAAYFCASSPSQNNYGYTFGSGTRLTVV.

V and J are TRBV3-1 (or the pseudogene TRBV3-2) and TRBJ1-1; D possibly corresponds to TRBD1 (6 bases). Trimming shortened V by 3 bases and J by 0 bases, and 11 bases separated the two germline ends. The CDR3 runs to 15 residues. Germline V CDR1 and CDR2: LGHDT, YNNKEL (reference sequence). The CDR3 protein is CASSQGHRVNTEAFF. The CDR3 DNA sequence: TGTGCCAGCAGCCAGGGCCACAGGGTGAACACTGAAGCTTTCTTT.

This chain links TRBV5-1 with TRBJ1-1; weak D call: TRBD1 (5 bases). V lost 2 bases and J lost 1, with 9 bases in between. Germline V CDR1 and CDR2: SGHRS, YFSETQ. This CDR3 comprises 14 residues. The CDR3 region is CASSFYTGNTEAFF. The CDR3 DNA follows: TGCGCCAGCAGCTTTTATACAGGGAACACTGAAGCTTTCTTT.

The J gene is TRBJ2-2, the V gene TRBV19, with 13 positions matching TRBD2. This CDR3 is 16 amino acids long. The germline V gene encodes CDR1 LNHDA and CDR2 SQIVND (reference sequence). Trimming took 5 bases from V and 4 from J; bases not matched to a gene: 4. CDR3 in amino acids: CASSSGTSGATGELFF. The CDR3 DNA follows: TGTGCCAGTAGTTCCGGGACTAGCGGGGCCACCGGGGAGCTGTTTTTT.